This TCR beta chain stems from a study of spatial heterogeneity in lung cancer. Overall study findings and caveats: Resection saw ubiquitous expanded tumor TCRs appear in blood more than follow-up did.

Time point denoted: sample taken at primary tumor resection. The authors sequenced whole RNA from tumor, nontumor lung or frozen PBMC without sorting. One entry per CDR3 protein results from TCRdb running MiXCR on the 5' RACE reads. The sample consists of about 92,000 distinct CDR3 sequences, roughly 12% of them appearing once. Only a few counts were recorded for this clonotype. What it recognizes is unknown. This CDR3 has 12 residues. V was clipped by 8 bases and J by 3 bases, with 10 bases between them. The chain has TRBV12-3 or TRBV12-4 and TRBJ1-2, with D tentatively TRBD1 (5 bases). This specimen was PBMCs, taken at surgery. The sequence was obtained from a male donor with early-stage non-small cell lung cancer. The CDR3 loop is CASVWGDYGYTF. DNA of the CDR3: TGTGCCAGCGTCTGGGGGGACTATGGCTACACCTTC.